The entry below describes one T cell receptor (beta chain). This entry comes from a study of CD8 T cells in Susac syndrome. The CDR3 contains 15 residues. Trimming pared 6 bases from V and 5 bases from J, leaving 17 bases between. An amount of RNA that ranged from about 0.45 to 1 ug was reverse transcribed with random hexamers. The method of amplification for TCR beta CDR3 was immunoSEQ multiplex PCR, covering 54 Vbeta and 13 Jbeta. TCRdb passed the immunoSEQ multiplex PCR reads through MiXCR, listing each CDR3 protein once. The data hold 400,000 to 550,000 distinct CDR3 sequences, with 85% observed a single time.

This chain joins TRBV12-3 or TRBV12-4 and TRBJ1-5, with D perhaps matching TRBD1 (6 bases). The source material was CD8+ T cells from PBMCs. This receptor was identified in a human donor with multiple sclerosis. This CDR3 is CASSSGGQSHQPQHF. For the CDR3, the DNA is TGTGCCAGCAGCTCTGGGGGACAAAGCCATCAGCCCCAGCATTTT.